A selection of T cell receptor beta chains follows, all from one sample in a study of graft-versus-host responses after intestinal transplantation. Sequenced by immunoSEQ multiplex PCR; TCRdb stores in-frame clones only, minus some. The table has about 100,000 clones, 80% to 95% seen once; the top ten hold about 16%. Sequenced here: PBMCs, sampled 450 to 480 days after intestinal transplant. These receptors were obtained from a human patient who received an intestinal transplant, so some T cells may come from the graft donor. Each CDR3 is given with its conserved first and last residue. Fields, in order: V gene, D gene, clone size, J gene, CDR3 protein, CDR3 DNA. A D gene is named only where the DNA matches it firmly. The size field is filled for only some rows; it gives once, few, many or a size class.

V: TRBV18; D: TRBD1; size: -; J: TRBJ1-1; CDR3: CASSLDRSTMNTEAFF; DNA: TGTGCCAGCTCCCTGGACAGGAGTACCATGAACACTGAAGCTTTCTTT
V: TRBV4-1; D: -; size: -; J: TRBJ2-5; CDR3: CASSLKGETQYF; DNA: TGCGCCAGCAGCCTTAAGGGGGAGACCCAGTACTTC
V: TRBV7-9; D: -; size: few; J: TRBJ1-2; CDR3: CASSLWGEGYTF; DNA: TGTGCCAGCAGCTTATGGGGGGAAGGCTACACCTTC
V: TRBV5-1; D: -; size: -; J: TRBJ2-5; CDR3: CASSLVLAVGETQYF; DNA: TGCGCCAGCAGCTTGGTATTAGCGGTGGGCGAGACCCAGTACTTC
V: TRBV5-5; D: -; size: -; J: TRBJ1-1; CDR3: CASSLMGPSEAFF; DNA: TGTGCCAGCAGCTTGATGGGACCCTCTGAAGCTTTCTTT
V: TRBV7-8; D: TRBD1; size: few; J: TRBJ2-7; CDR3: CASGAGGNYEQYF; DNA: TGTGCCAGCGGCGCAGGGGGAAACTACGAGCAGTACTTC
V: TRBV6-4; D: -; size: -; J: TRBJ1-6; CDR3: CASSVEGTAVSPLHF; DNA: TGTGCCAGCAGTGTGGAGGGGACCGCCGTTTCACCCCTCCACTTT
V: TRBV7-6; D: TRBD2; size: -; J: TRBJ2-7; CDR3: CASSPTTPGLAGGESYEQYF; DNA: TGTGCCAGCAGCCCGACGACCCCGGGACTAGCGGGGGGAGAGTCCTACGAGCAGTACTTC
V: TRBV5-1; D: -; size: -; J: TRBJ2-2; CDR3: CASSLAGAGTGELFF; DNA: TGCGCCAGCAGCTTGGCAGGGGCGGGCACCGGGGAGCTGTTTTTT
V: TRBV5-4; D: TRBD1; size: -; J: TRBJ1-4; CDR3: CASSSGGEDEKLFF; DNA: TGTGCCAGCAGCTCAGGGGGGGAAGATGAAAAACTGTTTTTT
V: TRBV27; D: TRBD2; size: -; J: TRBJ2-2; CDR3: CASSLLLAGKGELFF; DNA: TGTGCCAGCAGTTTACTACTAGCGGGGAAAGGGGAGCTGTTTTTT